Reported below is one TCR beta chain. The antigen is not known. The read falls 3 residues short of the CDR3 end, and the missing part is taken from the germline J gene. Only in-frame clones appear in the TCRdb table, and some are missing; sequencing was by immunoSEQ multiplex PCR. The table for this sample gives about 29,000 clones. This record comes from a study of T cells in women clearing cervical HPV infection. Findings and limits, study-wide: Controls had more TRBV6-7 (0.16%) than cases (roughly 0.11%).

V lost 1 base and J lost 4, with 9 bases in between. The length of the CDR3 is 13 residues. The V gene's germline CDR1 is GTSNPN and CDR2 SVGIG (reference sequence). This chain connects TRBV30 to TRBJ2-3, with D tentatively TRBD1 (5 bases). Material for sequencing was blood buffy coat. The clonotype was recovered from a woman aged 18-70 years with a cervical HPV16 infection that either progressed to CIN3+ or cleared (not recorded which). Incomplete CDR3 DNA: TGTGCCTGGAGTGGACAGCCTCCAGATACG. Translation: CAWSGQPPDT. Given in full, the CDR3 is CAWSGQPPDTQYF.